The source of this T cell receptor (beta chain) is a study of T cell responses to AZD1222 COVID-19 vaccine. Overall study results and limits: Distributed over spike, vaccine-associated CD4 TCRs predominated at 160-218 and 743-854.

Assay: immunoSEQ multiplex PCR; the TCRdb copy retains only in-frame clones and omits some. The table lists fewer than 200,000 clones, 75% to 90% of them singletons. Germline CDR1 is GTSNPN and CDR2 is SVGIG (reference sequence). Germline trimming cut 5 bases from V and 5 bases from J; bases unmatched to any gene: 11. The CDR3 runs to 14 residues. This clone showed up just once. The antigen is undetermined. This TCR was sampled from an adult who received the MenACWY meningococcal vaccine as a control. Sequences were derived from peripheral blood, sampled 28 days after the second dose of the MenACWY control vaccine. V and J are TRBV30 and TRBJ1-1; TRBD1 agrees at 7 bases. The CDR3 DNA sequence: TGTGCCTGGGGCCCCGGGCAGGGGGGGACTGAAGCTTTCTTT. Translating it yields CAWGPGQGGTEAFF.